Listed here are 24 T cell receptor beta chains from one sample, sequenced in a study of a mutant IDH1 vaccine in newly diagnosed glioma. Antigens for these TCRs are unknown. TCRdb's table, derived via immunoSEQ multiplex PCR, lists solely in-frame clones and lacks some. The data hold 75,000 to 80,000 clones, with roughly 90% observed a single time. Time point here: week 5, during vaccination. The investigators gave 300 ug of mutant IDH1 20-mer peptide in each vaccine dose, together with topical imiquimod. This specimen consisted of PBMCs, obtained from a glioma patient whose treatment included an IDH1 peptide vaccine. The receptors here all came from a woman aged 50 to 60 with glioma.

The chain uses TRBV28 and TRBJ2-7; D gene ambiguous. The CDR3 sequence is 12 residues long. CDR1 and CDR2 from the germline V gene are MDHEN and SYDVKM. V was trimmed by 3 bases and J by 7 bases, leaving 10 bases between them. DNA for the CDR3: TGTGCCAGCAGTTTTACGAGAAGGGAGCAGTACTTC. Amino acid sequence: CASSFTRREQYF. Full variable domain (remainder filled in from reference TRBV28 and TRBJ2-7): DVKVTQSSRYLVKRTGEKVFLECVQDMDHENMFWYRQDPGLGLRLIYFSYDVKMKEKGDIPEGYSVSREKKERFSLILESASTNQTSMYLCASSFTRREQYFGPGTRLTVT.

J is TRBJ2-7 and V is TRBV5-3, with 8 bases that match TRBD2. TRBV5-3 is flagged as an ORF with uncertain function. The CDR3 contains 16 residues. The V segment lost 10 bases and the J segment 2 bases; nucleotides outside the gene matches: 17. The DNA of the CDR3 is TGTGCCCAGAAGGGAGTATTGCTAGCGGGTCCCTACGAGCAGTACTTC. Residues: CAQKGVLLAGPYEQYF.

The genes are TRBV27 and TRBJ2-7, with 10 nucleotides matching TRBD2. The CDR3 spans 15 residues. Germline assignment: CDR1 MNHEY and CDR2 SMNVEV (reference sequence). The V segment lost 6 bases and the J segment 1 base; nucleotides outside the gene matches: 6. CDR3 in amino acids: CASSPGLASSYEQYF. As DNA, the CDR3 is TGTGCCAGCAGCCCGGGACTAGCGTCTTCCTACGAGCAGTACTTC.

This sequence joins TRBV19 and TRBJ1-1; D gene unclear. Germline CDR1 is LNHDA and CDR2 is SQIVND (reference sequence). This CDR3 is 13 amino acids long. The V end was cut by 5 bases, the J end by 5 bases, with 12 bases between. The CDR3 DNA reads TGTGCCAGTAGTGGACGGAGTCGGACTGAAGCTTTCTTT. This translates into CASSGRSRTEAFF.

V usage is TRBV18 and J usage is TRBJ2-5; tentative D call: TRBD2 (6 bases). The CDR3 totals 13 residues. V gave up 6 bases and J gave up 5 bases, with 13 bases separating them. Germline V gene data show CDR1 as KGHSH and CDR2 as LQKENI. The CDR3 loop is CASSLPGRETQYF. In nucleotides, the CDR3 is TGTGCCAGCTCCCTGCCGGGGAGGGAGACCCAGTACTTC.

V usage is TRBV10-3 and J usage is TRBJ1-5; 8 positions match TRBD1. This CDR3 is 14 amino acids long. V shed 3 bases and J 4 bases; nucleotides not matched to a gene: 2. Germline loops: CDR1 ENHRY, CDR2 SYGVKD. The CDR3 spells CAISEGQGNQPQHF. CDR3 bases: TGTGCCATCAGTGAAGGACAGGGTAATCAGCCCCAGCATTTT.

The CDR3 sequence: CASSPSTGGQFF. The CDR3 nucleotides read TGTGCCAGCAGCCCCTCGACGGGCGGGCAGTTCTTC. This chain links TRBV9 with TRBJ2-1; the D is unclear. CDR1 is SGDLS, CDR2 YYNGEE, per germline. CDR3 size: 12 residues. Trimming took off 4 bases at V and 12 bases at J, with 14 bases between the two ends.

The chain recombines TRBV7-9 with TRBJ2-3, with 7 bases fitting TRBD2. Germline trimming cut 8 bases from V and 3 bases from J; bases unmatched to any gene: 5. The CDR3 covers 13 residues. Germline V gene data show CDR1 as SEHNR and CDR2 as FQNEAQ (reference sequence). CDR3 residues: CASRGVGTDTQYF. Written as DNA, the CDR3 is TGTGCCAGCCGGGGGGTGGGAACAGATACGCAGTATTTT.

The CDR3 is CASTPGQGRYEQYF. CDR3 sequence (DNA): TGTGCCAGCACGCCGGGACAGGGACGATACGAGCAGTACTTC. V is TRBV6-5 and J is TRBJ2-5; 9 bases line up with TRBD1. The J call is in doubt because the DNA end fits TRBJ2-7 better. CDR1 and CDR2 (germline): MNHEY, SVGAGI. CDR3 length: 14 residues.

The chain couples TRBV11-2 to TRBJ2-7, with D hard to call. Trimming stripped 2 bases from V and 3 bases from J, with 14 bases between. Per germline, CDR1 SGHAT and CDR2 FQNNGV. CDR3 size: 15 residues. CDR3 sequence (DNA): TGTGCCAGCAGCTTAAGGACCACAGCGAACTACGAGCAGTACTTC. As protein: CASSLRTTANYEQYF.

The genes are TRBV19 and TRBJ2-3; TRBD1 agrees at 9 bases. The CDR3 loop spans 13 amino acids. V dropped 7 bases and J dropped 4; count of bases not matched to a gene: 3. Looked up from germline, CDR1 is LNHDA and CDR2 is SQIVND (reference sequence). The CDR3 here is CASMDRGADTQYF. CDR3 in DNA: TGTGCCAGTATGGACAGGGGAGCAGATACGCAGTATTTT. The full variable domain, completed using reference TRBV19 and TRBJ2-3, is DGGITQSPKYLFRKEGQNVTLSCEQNLNHDAMYWYRQDPGQGLRLIYYSQIVNDFQKGDIAEGYSVSREKKESFPLTVTSAQKNPTAFYLCASMDRGADTQYFGPGTRLTVL.

The chain uses TRBV29-1 and TRBJ1-3, with a tentative D call TRBD1 (6 bases). Trimming left V 3 bases short and J 3 bases short, with 12 bases between. The CDR3 totals 14 residues. Germline V gene data show CDR1 as SQVTM and CDR2 as ANQGSEA. CDR3 loop: CSVELGAYGNTIYF. The CDR3 nucleotides are TGCAGCGTTGAGTTGGGGGCTTATGGAAACACCATATATTTT. Together with reference TRBV29-1 and TRBJ1-3, the CDR3 gives the full variable domain: SAVISQKPSRDICQRGTSLTIQCQVDSQVTMMFWYRQQPGQSLTLIATANQGSEATYESGFVIDKFPISRPNLTFSTLTVSNMSPEDSSIYLCSVELGAYGNTIYFGEGSWLTVV.

This sequence joins TRBV6-1 and TRBJ2-5, with D maybe TRBD1 (6 bases). This CDR3 has 14 residues. Germline CDR1 reads MNHNS; CDR2 reads SASEGT. Trimming cost V 4 bases and J 4 bases, with 13 bases left between them. This chain's CDR3 is CASSVRDKPETQYF. The CDR3 DNA reads as TGTGCCAGCAGTGTGAGGGACAAACCAGAGACCCAGTACTTC.

CDR3 residues: CASSPPRRTGEQFF. CDR3 DNA: TGTGCCAGTAGCCCCCCTCGTCGTACGGGTGAGCAGTTCTTC. The V gene is TRBV19, the J gene TRBJ2-1, with D unresolved. V gave up 6 bases and J gave up 9 bases, with 18 bases separating them. The CDR3 is 14 residues long. Germline CDR1 reads LNHDA; CDR2 reads SQIVND (reference sequence).

This clone occurred once. The V gene is TRBV7-2, the J gene TRBJ2-3; D gene ambiguous. Germline V gene lookup returns CDR1 SGHTA and CDR2 FQGNSA. The CDR3 spans 12 residues. The V gene lost 1 base and the J gene lost 6 bases, with 5 bases spanning the gap. The CDR3 loop is CASSLVGDTQYF. CDR3 DNA: TGTGCCAGCAGCTTAGTCGGGGATACGCAGTATTTT. The full variable domain, with the rest looked up from reference TRBV7-2 and TRBJ2-3, is GAGVSQSPSNKVTEKGKDVELRCDPISGHTALYWYRQSLGQGLEFLIYFQGNSAPDKSGLPSDRFSAERTGGSVSTLTIQRTQQEDSAVYLCASSLVGDTQYFGPGTRLTVL.

The chain joins TRBV29-1 to TRBJ1-5; tentative D call: TRBD1 (5 bases). Per germline, CDR1 SQVTM and CDR2 ANQGSEA. V was shortened by 3 bases and J by 2 bases, with 8 bases between the two germline ends. The CDR3 runs to 13 residues. The CDR3 bases are TGCAGCGTTGACCCAGGGCGCAATCAGCCCCAGCATTTT. As protein: CSVDPGRNQPQHF.

This clone was seen more than once but under ten times. The V gene is TRBV30, the J gene TRBJ1-5; D gene ambiguous. Looked up from germline, CDR1 is GTSNPN and CDR2 is SVGIG (reference sequence). The length of the CDR3 is 15 residues. Trimming removed 2 bases at V and 1 base at J, with 12 bases between. The CDR3 DNA reads TGTGCCTGGAGTATTGGGAGGGCCAGCAATCAGCCCCAGCATTTT. Encoded protein: CAWSIGRASNQPQHF.

CDR3 DNA: TGTGCCAGCAGTTTAAGCCCGCATCGGACAGGGTGGACAGATACGCAGTATTTT. Protein product: CASSLSPHRTGWTDTQYF. The gene calls are TRBV28 and TRBJ2-3; 8 positions agree with TRBD1. The germline gives CDR1 MDHEN, CDR2 SYDVKM. The CDR3 runs to 18 residues. The V segment lost 2 bases and the J segment 3 bases; nucleotides outside the gene matches: 13.

The chain uses TRBV6-6 and TRBJ2-1; a possible D gene is TRBD2 (5 bases). The ends were cut back, 4 bases at V and 8 bases at J, with 15 bases in the middle. There are 14 residues in the CDR3. Germline CDR1 reads MNHNY; CDR2 reads SVGAGI (reference sequence). The CDR3 region is CASSWSLGRDEQFF. In nucleotides, the CDR3 is TGTGCCAGCAGTTGGTCACTAGGGCGAGATGAGCAGTTCTTC.

V and J are TRBV7-6 and TRBJ1-1; D gene unclear. V was pared by 5 bases and J by 4 bases, with 20 bases between. The CDR3 is 16 amino acids. Germline CDR1 SGHVS, CDR2 FNYEAQ. This CDR3 is CASSRGGVWEGTEAFF. For the CDR3, the DNA is TGTGCCAGCAGCCGAGGTGGGGTTTGGGAAGGCACTGAAGCTTTCTTT. Based on the CDR3 plus reference TRBV7-6 and TRBJ1-1, the full variable domain is GAGVSQSPRYKVTKRGQDVALRCDPISGHVSLYWYRQALGQGPEFLTYFNYEAQQDKSGLPNDRFSAERPEGSISTLTIQRTEQRDSAMYRCASSRGGVWEGTEAFFGQGTRLTVV.

This sequence joins TRBV5-6 and TRBJ1-5; 8 bases are a match to TRBD1. The CDR3 sequence is 14 residues long. Germline-derived CDR1 and CDR2 are SGHDT and YYEEEE. V lost 2 bases and J lost 6; bases outside the gene matches: 4. The DNA for the CDR3 is TGTGCCAGCAGCTTAGGGACAGGAATTCAGCCCCAGCATTTT. This translates into CASSLGTGIQPQHF.

The genes are TRBV7-9 and TRBJ2-7, with a tentative D call TRBD2 (5 bases). Trimming shortened V by 5 bases and J by 0 bases, and 11 bases separated the two germline ends. Germline V gives CDR1 SEHNR, CDR2 FQNEAQ (reference sequence). The CDR3 has 14 residues. CDR3 protein: CASSPPGNSYEQYF. The CDR3 DNA sequence: TGTGCCAGCAGCCCCCCGGGGAACTCCTACGAGCAGTACTTC.

The rearrangement links TRBV29-1 to TRBJ2-5, with 8 bases matching TRBD1. This CDR3 is 14 amino acids long. CDR1 and CDR2 (germline): SQVTM, ANQGSEA. V shed 1 base and J 4 bases; nucleotides not matched to a gene: 5. The CDR3, as DNA: TGCAGCGTTGAAGGGCGGGACAGGTCAGAGACCCAGTACTTC. Translation: CSVEGRDRSETQYF.

This clone was recorded only once. The V call is TRBV5-4, the J call TRBJ2-5; tentative D call: TRBD2 (5 bases). Near its end, the DNA agrees better with TRBJ2-7, so the J call may be wrong. Germline V gene lookup returns CDR1 SGHNT and CDR2 YYREEE (reference sequence). This CDR3 spans 13 amino acids. DNA for the CDR3: TGTGCCAGCAGCTTCGGACGGGGCTACGAGCAGTACTTC. Encoded protein: CASSFGRGYEQYF.